The present TCR beta chain was sequenced within a study of T cell responses to AZD1222 COVID-19 vaccine. General study results and limits: Epitopes outside B.1.351 and B.1.1.7 mutated regions reportedly drew nearly half of spike TCRs. The sample set comprised mostly white British donors with more females, and clonal diversity was possibly underestimated.

This clone has a single count. The target antigen is unknown. Assay: immunoSEQ multiplex PCR; the TCRdb copy retains only in-frame clones and omits some. The sample has roughly 100,000 clones; 70% to 90% are singletons. This CDR3 comprises 17 residues. Germline V gene data show CDR1 as MNHNS and CDR2 as SASEGT. V lost 4 bases and J 5 bases, leaving 18 bases between the germline ends. Sequenced here: peripheral blood, sampled on day 0 of AZD1222 vaccination. This TCR was recovered from an adult in good health. The J gene is TRBJ2-6, the V gene TRBV6-1; D remains unclear. The CDR3 DNA is TGTGCCAGCAGTGTAGAAATCGGGTTGAGCTGGGCCAACGTCCTGACTTTC. Amino acids: CASSVEIGLSWANVLTF.